These 23 T cell receptor beta chains were all obtained from the same sample, sequenced in a study of metastatic and nonmetastatic thyroid tumors. No treatment had been given to any patient before thyroid surgery. TCRdb re-analyzed the PCR reads using MiXCR. Of tens of thousands of clones in the sample, about 25% were seen once. The sequencing input was blood. All receptors come from a female donor with papillary thyroid cancer or a benign thyroid nodule (not recorded which). Some clones in this sample may be carry-over from other donors' samples.

This clone was detected many times. CDR3 loop: CATSDPTGYGYTF. DNA of the CDR3: TGTGCCACCAGTGACCCAACAGGGTACGGCTACACCTTC. The chain joins TRBV24-1 to TRBJ1-2; D may be TRBD1 (6 bases). Looked up from germline, CDR1 is KGHDR and CDR2 is SFDVKD. V was trimmed by 4 bases and J by 8 bases, leaving 13 bases between them. The CDR3 consists of 13 residues.

The chain carries TRBV27 and TRBJ1-1; no clear D. Trimming removed 4 bases from V and 1 base from J, with 4 bases in between. The CDR3 is 12 residues long. The germline V gene has CDR1 MNHEY and CDR2 SMNVEV (reference sequence). CDR3 in DNA: TGTGCCAGCAGTTCACAGAACACTGAAGCTTTCTTT. It yields the protein CASSSQNTEAFF.

This clone was detected ten times or more. The chain joins TRBV5-1 to TRBJ2-7; TRBD2 might be the D (6 bases). V was clipped by 4 bases and J by 0 bases, with 11 bases between them. This CDR3 has 14 residues. Per the germline V gene, CDR1 is SGHRS and CDR2 is YFSETQ. For the CDR3, the DNA is TGCGCCAGCAGCCAAGGCGGGGACTCCTACGAGCAGTACTTC. This gives the protein CASSQGGDSYEQYF.

This clone appeared many times. The rearrangement uses TRBV7-9 and TRBJ2-7; 10 positions agree with TRBD2. The junction had 8 bases not matched to a gene; V was cut back by 3 bases and J by 6 bases. The CDR3 has 15 amino acids. Germline V gene data show CDR1 as SEHNR and CDR2 as FQNEAQ (reference sequence). CDR3 in DNA: TGTGCCAGCAGCTTCGTTAGCGGGGGGTTCTCCGAGCAGTACTTC. It codes for CASSFVSGGFSEQYF.

This chain joins TRBV11-2 and TRBJ2-7; 14 nucleotides align to TRBD2. Germline trimming cut 5 bases from V and 6 bases from J; bases unmatched to any gene: 6. Per the germline V gene, CDR1 is SGHAT and CDR2 is FQNNGV. The CDR3 extends over 15 amino acids. CDR3 coding DNA: TGTGCCAGCAGCCCGGGACTAGCGGGAGAATCCGAGCAGTACTTC. This gives the protein CASSPGLAGESEQYF.

This clone was detected many times. The chain carries TRBV7-9 and TRBJ2-7, with 7 bases identical to TRBD1. This CDR3 is built from 13 residues. Trimming cost V 5 bases and J 0 bases; bases outside gene matches: 1. CDR1 and CDR2 from the germline V gene are SEHNR and FQNEAQ (reference sequence). The DNA for the CDR3 is TGTGCCAGCAGCCCAGGGGGCTCCTACGAGCAGTACTTC. It codes for CASSPGGSYEQYF. The whole variable domain, remainder taken from reference TRBV7-9 and TRBJ2-7, is DTGVSQNPRHKITKRGQNVTFRCDPISEHNRLYWYRQTLGQGPEFLTYFQNEAQLEKSRLLSDRFSAERPKGSFSTLEIQRTEQGDSAMYLCASSPGGSYEQYFGPGTRLTVT.

This clone was observed many times. The J gene is TRBJ1-1, the V gene TRBV6-1; unclear D gene. The CDR3 contains 12 residues. Per germline, CDR1 MNHNS and CDR2 SASEGT. V lost 6 bases, J lost 5 bases, and 10 bases lay in between. Here the CDR3 reads CASRITGTEAFF. The CDR3, as DNA: TGTGCCAGCAGGATTACGGGGACTGAAGCTTTCTTT.

This clone was detected only a few times. Relative to the germline gene, one junction end is altered; a read error may explain this. The V call is TRBV12-3 or TRBV12-4, the J call TRBJ2-2, with TRBD1 matching 7 bases. The CDR3 covers 16 residues. Here the CDR3 reads CASSRSGTAALGEMFF. CDR3 nucleotide sequence: TGTGCCAGCAGCCGATCCGGGACAGCGGCCTTAGGGGAGATGTTTTTT.

The rearrangement links TRBV3-1 to TRBJ2-7; perhaps TRBD2 as D (5 bases). In germline, CDR1 is LGHDT, CDR2 YNNKEL (reference sequence). Trimming pared 1 base from V and 3 bases from J, leaving 13 bases between. The CDR3 loop spans 15 amino acids. DNA of the CDR3: TGTGCCAGCAGCCAAGGTTCGGGGTTCGGCTACGAGCAGTACTTC. As protein: CASSQGSGFGYEQYF.

The rearrangement links TRBV12-3 or TRBV12-4 to TRBJ2-7, with D maybe TRBD1 (6 bases). V lost 3 bases and J lost 6, with 9 bases in between. This CDR3 is built from 12 residues. This CDR3 is CASSLTQGEQYF. As DNA, the CDR3 is TGTGCCAGCAGTTTGACACAGGGCGAGCAGTACTTC.

This clone was found many times. A single base separates this from a much larger clone, so it may be a read error. This chain joins TRBV7-2 and TRBJ2-1; tentatively, D is TRBD1 (5 bases). Germline V gives CDR1 SGHTA, CDR2 FQGNSA. The CDR3 is 14 amino acids. V lost 0 bases, J lost 10 bases, and 13 bases lay in between. This chain's CDR3 is CASSLAGPFKEQFF. Written as DNA, the CDR3 is TGTGCCAGCAGCTTAGCGGGGCCGTTCAAGGAGCAGTTCTTC.

The genes are TRBV5-1 and TRBJ2-3, with unresolved D. The CDR3 consists of 14 residues. Germline CDR1 and CDR2: SGHRS and YFSETQ. The V and J ends lost 5 bases and 3 bases respectively, with 13 bases between them. CDR3 region: CASRDVSGTDTQYF. For the CDR3, the DNA is TGCGCCAGCAGAGACGTGAGTGGTACAGATACGCAGTATTTT.

J is TRBJ2-6 and V is TRBV4-1; TRBD1 aligns across 7 bases. This CDR3 has 19 residues. V lost 3 bases, J lost 2 bases, and 13 bases stayed unmatched. Germline V gene sequence: CDR1 MGHRA, CDR2 YSYEKL. DNA of the CDR3: TGCGCCAGCAGCCACGACCTACAGGGGAGTTGGGCTGGGGCCAACGTCCTGACTTTC. This encodes CASSHDLQGSWAGANVLTF.

This clone is labeled as medium-sized. CDR3 sequence: CASSFWGNNSPLHF. The DNA of the CDR3 is TGTGCCAGCAGTTTTTGGGGAAACAATTCACCCCTCCACTTT. This chain uses TRBV28 with TRBJ1-6; D is undetermined. Trimming left V 3 bases short and J 7 bases short, with 10 bases between. Per germline, CDR1 MDHEN and CDR2 SYDVKM. There are 14 residues in the CDR3.

This clone was picked up many times. The gene calls are TRBV7-2 and TRBJ2-3, with D perhaps TRBD2 (6 bases). Trimming left V 9 bases short and J 0 bases short, with 16 bases between. CDR1 SGHTA and CDR2 FQGNSA come from the germline V gene. The CDR3 is 15 amino acids. The CDR3 protein is CASEIWAGSTDTQYF. CDR3 coding DNA: TGTGCCAGTGAAATCTGGGCGGGGAGCACAGATACGCAGTATTTT.

Many counts were recorded for this clone. The rearrangement joins TRBV24-1 to TRBJ1-3, with unresolved D. The germline V gene has CDR1 KGHDR and CDR2 SFDVKD. V lost 4 bases and J lost 4, with 10 bases in between. The length of the CDR3 is 14 residues. The CDR3 spells CATSESDPGNTIYF. CDR3 bases: TGTGCCACCAGTGAATCTGACCCCGGAAACACCATATATTTT.

The DNA of the CDR3 is TGTGCCATCAGCTCCCAGGACAGGTGGGGCACTGAAGCTTTCTTT. Protein: CAISSQDRWGTEAFF. This chain uses TRBV12-3 or TRBV12-4 with TRBJ1-1, with 7 bases lining up with TRBD1. J gave up 4 bases and V 10 bases, and 15 bases lay outside the gene matches. The CDR3 loop spans 15 amino acids.

J is TRBJ1-3 and V is TRBV9; 7 nucleotides agree with TRBD1. Germline CDR1 SGDLS, CDR2 YYNGEE. The CDR3 covers 16 residues. The J segment lost 0 bases and the V segment lost 4 bases, leaving 7 bases of the junction unmatched. The CDR3, as DNA: TGTGCCAGCAGCCCCCGGACAGGAGACTCTGGAAACACCATATATTTT. Protein: CASSPRTGDSGNTIYF.

This clone was observed at least ten times. This chain connects TRBV11-1 to TRBJ2-2; D remains unclear. CDR3 length: 16 residues. The ends were cut back, 4 bases at V and 6 bases at J, with 18 bases in the middle. Germline lookup yields CDR1 SGHAT and CDR2 FQDESV (reference sequence). The CDR3 DNA reads TGTGCCAGCAGCTCCGCCCCGGTGTATGTGGCCGGGGAGCTGTTTTTT. Its protein is CASSSAPVYVAGELFF.

Ten or more counts support this clone. This chain connects TRBV20-1 to TRBJ1-5, with a weak D call TRBD1 (5 bases). Germline CDR1 and CDR2: DFQATT and SNEGSKA (reference sequence). This CDR3 contains 14 residues. Trimming cost V 6 bases and J 6 bases, with 18 bases left between them. CDR3 nucleotides: TGCAGTGCGCCGGTTGGGGGGTTGGGTCAGCCCCAGCATTTT. This gives the protein CSAPVGGLGQPQHF.

The V gene is TRBV7-2, the J gene TRBJ2-7, with TRBD2 identical over 13 bases. Unmatched junction bases numbered 1, after V lost 1 base and J lost 4 bases. CDR1 SGHTA and CDR2 FQGNSA come from the germline V gene. This CDR3 comprises 15 residues. The CDR3, as DNA: TGTGCCAGCAGCTTAGTACTAGCGGGAGGGTACGAGCAGTACTTC. This codes for CASSLVLAGGYEQYF.

In this sample, this clone turned up a few times. The chain carries TRBV5-1 and TRBJ1-4; possible D gene TRBD1, 5 bases. Per germline, CDR1 SGHRS and CDR2 YFSETQ. This CDR3 region has 16 residues. Trimming removed 1 base from V and 4 bases from J, with 14 bases in between. Here the CDR3 DNA reads TGCGCCAGCAGCTTGAGCGGGACCCCACTTAATGAAAAACTGTTTTTT. This translates into CASSLSGTPLNEKLFF.

Comments on this clone: A read error may be the cause here, since a much bigger clone is one base away. This rearrangement joins TRBV7-6 to TRBJ1-2; no definite D call. The CDR3 loop spans 13 amino acids. From germline, CDR1 is SGHVS and CDR2 FNYEAQ. CDR3 amino acids: CASILYPNYGYTF. CDR3 sequence (DNA): TGTGCCAGCATCTTATATCCTAACTATGGCTACACCTTC.